A single sample gave rise to the 20 T cell receptor beta chains below, sequenced in a study of early T cells in non-severe SARS-CoV-2 infection (dated by TCRdb to the early 2020s). The library was prepared using 5' RACE. Sequencing instrument: NextSeq 500. TCRdb ran its own pipeline on the public reads, namely fastp trimming at Q25 and MiXCR clone calling, and kept in-frame beta chains. Entries that share a CDR3 protein sequence are merged under the most common genes and DNA. Within this sample are around 28,000 distinct CDR3 sequences, with roughly 5% of them counted one time only. The leading ten clones occupy over 2.5% of the sample. Material for sequencing was whole blood. These receptors came from an adult who was a healthcare worker with PCR-confirmed SARS-CoV-2 infection or an uninfected control (not recorded which).

At least ten counts were recorded for this clonotype. The V gene is TRBV18, the J gene TRBJ2-3; TRBD1 aligns across 8 bases. V was pared by 3 bases and J by 4 bases, with 12 bases of the junction left unmatched. Per germline, CDR1 KGHSH and CDR2 LQKENI. The CDR3 totals 17 residues. CDR3 bases: TGTGCCAGCTCACCCTCTCGTGGAGGACAGGGATCAGATACGCAGTATTTT. This codes for CASSPSRGGQGSDTQYF.

Points on this clonotype: A clone one base away is much larger, so this may be a read error. The conserved closing phenylalanine or tryptophan is absent in this CDR3, likely reflecting a read error. The genes are TRBV20-1 and TRBJ2-3, with D possibly matching TRBD2 (6 bases). CDR3 length: 13 amino acids. Germline V gene lookup returns CDR1 DFQATT and CDR2 SNEGSKA (reference sequence). The germline V and J ends were trimmed by 6 bases and 3 bases, with 13 bases remaining between them. The DNA of the CDR3 is TGCAGTGCGAACCATCTAGCGACAGATACGCAGTATTCT. Its protein product is CSANHLATDTQYS.

This clonotype was recorded a few times. The chain has TRBV18 and TRBJ2-1, with a possible D match to TRBD2 (6 bases). CDR1 is KGHSH, CDR2 LQKENI, per germline. The CDR3 runs 13 residues. The V gene lost 4 bases and the J gene lost 9 bases, with 13 bases spanning the gap. Here the CDR3 reads CASSLPPGGEQFF. As DNA, the CDR3 is TGTGCCAGCTCACTCCCCCCCGGGGGTGAGCAGTTCTTC. The entire variable domain, with the rest obtained from reference TRBV18 and TRBJ2-1, is as follows: NAGVMQNPRHLVRRRGQEARLRCSPMKGHSHVYWYRQLPEEGLKFMVYLQKENIIDESGMPKERFSAEFPKEGPSILRIQQVVRGDSAAYFCASSLPPGGEQFFGPGTRLTVL.

In this sample, this clonotype turned up many times. The chain couples TRBV7-9 to TRBJ2-7; 11 bases are shared with TRBD1. Trimming took 1 base from V and 3 from J; bases not matched to a gene: 5. The CDR3 runs to 16 residues. CDR1 is SEHNR, CDR2 FQNEAQ, per germline (reference sequence). DNA for the CDR3: TGTGCCAGCAGCTTAGGGGACAGGGGGAAAAGCTACGAGCAGTACTTC. This codes for CASSLGDRGKSYEQYF.

This clonotype was recorded many times. The V and J genes are TRBV7-9 and TRBJ2-7; a weak D match, TRBD2 (6 bases). Trimming left V 3 bases short and J 0 bases short, with 9 bases between. CDR1 SEHNR and CDR2 FQNEAQ come from the germline V gene (reference sequence). CDR3 length: 14 amino acids. The CDR3: CASSFSGVSYEQYF. The CDR3 region has the DNA TGTGCCAGCAGCTTTTCGGGAGTCTCCTACGAGCAGTACTTC.

This clonotype was detected a few times. Here the CDR3 reads CASSGSGRLDGQYF. The DNA of the CDR3 is TGTGCCAGCAGCGGTAGCGGGAGACTCGACGGGCAGTACTTC. The V gene is TRBV11-2, the J gene TRBJ2-7; 9 bases fit TRBD2. This CDR3 is built from 14 residues. Germline V gene sequence: CDR1 SGHAT, CDR2 FQNNGV. V dropped 5 bases and J dropped 9; count of bases not matched to a gene: 11.

This clonotype was observed a few times. The chain joins TRBV20-1 to TRBJ1-1; maybe TRBD1 (6 bases). CDR3 length equals 12 residues. The germline V gene encodes CDR1 DFQATT and CDR2 SNEGSKA (reference sequence). CDR3 in amino acids: CSDLDRSTEAFF. The DNA for the CDR3 is TGCAGCGACCTCGACAGGAGTACTGAAGCTTTCTTT.

The sample holds a few counts of this clonotype. The chain employs TRBV5-1 and TRBJ1-1; D is unclear. Between the trimmed V and J ends, which lost 0 bases and 0 bases, there was a span of 3 bases. Germline V gene lookup returns CDR1 SGHRS and CDR2 YFSETQ. The CDR3 extends over 13 amino acids. CDR3 DNA sequence: TGCGCCAGCAGCTTGGTTCTGAACACTGAAGCTTTCTTT. Translation: CASSLVLNTEAFF.

This clonotype was recorded many times. The genes are TRBV6-2 or TRBV6-3 and TRBJ2-2; maybe TRBD1 (6 bases). Germline V gives CDR1 MNHEY, CDR2 SVGEGT. The CDR3 is 13 amino acids. The germline V and J ends were trimmed by 9 bases and 5 bases, with 13 bases remaining between them. CDR3 sequence reads: CASIHRVTGELFF. In DNA, the CDR3 is TGTGCCAGTATTCACAGGGTTACCGGGGAGCTGTTTTTT.

This clonotype was seen ten or more times. The CDR3 bases are TGTGCCTGGAGTGTCGACAGGATAGATCAGCCCCAGCATTTT. Encoded protein: CAWSVDRIDQPQHF. The J gene is TRBJ1-5, the V gene TRBV30; D may be TRBD1 (6 bases). Germline V gene data show CDR1 as GTSNPN and CDR2 as SVGIG (reference sequence). The ends were cut back, 0 bases at V and 5 bases at J, with 11 bases in the middle. CDR3 length: 14 residues.

The chain uses TRBV19 and TRBJ2-5; TRBD1 might be the D (5 bases). Germline lookup yields CDR1 LNHDA and CDR2 SQIVND (reference sequence). Trimming took off 5 bases at V and 6 bases at J, with 16 bases between the two ends. The CDR3 extends over 14 amino acids. The CDR3 loop is CASSLPPVGQTQYF. The CDR3 region has the DNA TGTGCCAGTAGTCTGCCTCCCGTGGGGCAGACCCAGTACTTC.

The chain recombines TRBV6-1 with TRBJ2-7; a weak D match, TRBD2 (6 bases). The germline V and J ends were trimmed by 5 bases and 7 bases, with 24 bases remaining between them. Germline V lookup: CDR1 MNHNS, CDR2 SASEGT. The CDR3 is 16 amino acids. The chain's CDR3 is CASSHARDLRSGEQYF. CDR3 coding DNA: TGTGCCAGCAGTCACGCGAGGGACTTACGTTCTGGGGAGCAGTACTTC.

There are a few counts of this clonotype. The chain has TRBV27 and TRBJ2-2; D might be TRBD1 or TRBD2, each matching 6 bases. This CDR3 comprises 17 residues. Germline V gene lookup returns CDR1 MNHEY and CDR2 SMNVEV (reference sequence). Trimming pared 7 bases from V and 4 bases from J, leaving 22 bases between. The CDR3 is CASTEGVRGLFTGELFF. CDR3 coding DNA: TGTGCCAGCACGGAAGGGGTACGGGGGCTTTTCACCGGGGAGCTGTTTTTT.

The genes are TRBV6-6 and TRBJ1-1, with TRBD1 matching over 9 bases. V shed 6 bases, J shed 4 bases, and the junction held 12 bases outside the gene matches. Germline V gene lookup returns CDR1 MNHNY and CDR2 SVGAGI (reference sequence). The CDR3 totals 16 residues. The CDR3 DNA is TGTGCCAGCAGGGACGGACAGGGGAGTTTAGGCACTGAAGCTTTCTTT. Its translation: CASRDGQGSLGTEAFF.

This clonotype occurred a few times. The rearrangement links TRBV20-1 to TRBJ1-2; D is uncertain. CDR3 length: 13 residues. The germline V and J ends were trimmed by 0 bases and 0 bases, with 5 bases remaining between them. CDR1 DFQATT and CDR2 SNEGSKA come from the germline V gene (reference sequence). The CDR3 is CSARDASNYGYTF. The CDR3 DNA reads as TGCAGTGCTAGAGATGCGTCTAACTATGGCTACACCTTC.

This clonotype was detected ten times or more. This rearrangement joins TRBV30 to TRBJ2-1; D uncertain. Per germline, CDR1 GTSNPN and CDR2 SVGIG (reference sequence). Trimming pared 5 bases from V and 9 bases from J, leaving 11 bases between. The CDR3 loop spans 11 amino acids. The CDR3 nucleotides read TGTGCCTGGTCTAAACTAATTGAGCAGTTCTTC. This gives the protein CAWSKLIEQFF.

There are a few counts of this clonotype. The chain joins TRBV28 to TRBJ2-1; 7 nucleotides match TRBD2. Germline assignment: CDR1 MDHEN and CDR2 SYDVKM. The J segment lost 9 bases and the V segment lost 2 bases, leaving 10 bases of the junction unmatched. The CDR3 totals 15 residues. Here the CDR3 DNA reads TGTGCCAGCAGTTTACCCGCGGGGGATGTTAGTGAGCAGTTCTTC. Protein: CASSLPAGDVSEQFF.

In this sample, this clonotype turned up a few times. The chain combines TRBV29-1 with TRBJ2-6; D ambiguous. Germline V gene sequence: CDR1 SQVTM, CDR2 ANQGSEA. The germline V and J ends were trimmed by 3 bases and 4 bases, with 10 bases remaining between them. The CDR3 has 14 amino acids. CDR3 sequence (DNA): TGCAGCGTTGACTTCTCCCAGGGGGCCAACGTCCTGACTTTC. As protein: CSVDFSQGANVLTF.

The gene calls are TRBV20-1 and TRBJ2-1; a weak D match, TRBD2 (6 bases). Germline V gene lookup returns CDR1 DFQATT and CDR2 SNEGSKA (reference sequence). This CDR3 spans 13 amino acids. Between the trimmed V and J ends, which lost 5 bases and 6 bases, there was a span of 14 bases. CDR3 bases: TGCAGTGCTGGTAGGGCGGGAAGCAATGAGCAGTTCTTC. It is translated as CSAGRAGSNEQFF.

The chain has TRBV7-6 and TRBJ2-5, with 7 bases aligning to TRBD1. The CDR3 has 15 residues. Trimming removed 5 bases from V and 4 bases from J; junction bases left unmatched: 10. Germline assignment: CDR1 SGHVS and CDR2 FNYEAQ. The DNA for the CDR3 is TGTGCCAGCAGCCGATATCAGGGGGTCGGAGAGACCCAGTACTTC. It specifies CASSRYQGVGETQYF.